What follows are 30 T cell receptor beta chains derived from one specimen sequenced in a study of blood T cell repertoires in COVID-19. The assay was immunoSEQ multiplex PCR, and TCRdb's table has in-frame clones only and misses some. The sample holds about 240,000 clones; about nine tenths are singletons and the top ten take just over 7%. Material: peripheral blood. The receptors were gathered from a man aged 60 to 75 who had recovered from COVID-19.

This sequence joins TRBV5-1 and TRBJ1-6; a possible D gene is TRBD1 (5 bases). The CDR3 sequence is 14 residues long. In germline, CDR1 is SGHRS, CDR2 YFSETQ. Trimming cost V 5 bases and J 6 bases, with 12 bases left between them. The CDR3 DNA follows: TGCGCCAGCAGTCAGGGTTCGGGTAATTCACCCCTCCACTTT. Residues: CASSQGSGNSPLHF.

V usage is TRBV3-1 (or the pseudogene TRBV3-2) and J usage is TRBJ2-3, with D perhaps matching TRBD2 (5 bases). V was pared by 4 bases and J by 5 bases, with 16 bases between. The CDR3 is 15 amino acids. Germline loops: CDR1 LGHDT, CDR2 YNNKEL (reference sequence). CDR3 DNA: TGTGCCAGCAGCCCAGGCCCGGGGAAGAAAGATACGCAGTATTTT. Translating it yields CASSPGPGKKDTQYF.

V usage is TRBV25-1 and J usage is TRBJ2-3, with TRBD1 matching 8 bases. Losses at the gene ends were 1 base for V and 6 bases for J; bases not matched to a gene: 6. CDR1 is MGHDK, CDR2 SYGVNS, per germline. The CDR3 consists of 15 residues. The chain's CDR3 is CASSEFMTGVDTQYF. The CDR3 coding sequence is TGTGCCAGCAGTGAATTTATGACAGGGGTGGATACGCAGTATTTT.

This chain connects TRBV27 to TRBJ1-2, with TRBD1 matching over 7 bases. The CDR3 consists of 14 residues. Unmatched junction bases numbered 8, after V lost 2 bases and J lost 8 bases. CDR1 and CDR2 (germline): MNHEY, SMNVEV (reference sequence). The CDR3 DNA reads TGTGCCAGCAGTTTAGTGCAGGGGGTAAAAGGCTACACCTTC. It yields the protein CASSLVQGVKGYTF.

This rearrangement joins TRBV28 to TRBJ1-2, with 8 bases aligning to TRBD1. Trimming took 6 bases from V and 4 from J; bases not matched to a gene: 7. From germline, CDR1 is MDHEN and CDR2 SYDVKM. This CDR3 has 14 amino acids. The CDR3 protein is CASRPPGQVYGYTF. Here the CDR3 DNA reads TGTGCCAGCAGGCCACCGGGACAGGTCTATGGCTACACCTTC.

V gene TRBV18 combines with J gene TRBJ2-4; D perhaps matches TRBD2 (6 bases). Looked up from germline, CDR1 is KGHSH and CDR2 is LQKENI. There are 15 residues in the CDR3. Trimming cost V 6 bases and J 7 bases, with 19 bases left between them. The CDR3 nucleotides read TGTGCCAGCTCTCCCCCCTCTATTCGGGGGAACATTCAGTACTTC. Its translation: CASSPPSIRGNIQYF.

The rearrangement joins TRBV3-1 (or the pseudogene TRBV3-2) to TRBJ1-3; D is unresolved. This CDR3 contains 14 residues. Germline CDR1 is LGHDT and CDR2 is YNNKEL (reference sequence). V lost 1 base and J 4 bases, leaving 8 bases between the germline ends. DNA for the CDR3: TGTGCCAGCAGCCAAGGCGGTTTCGGAAACACCATATATTTT. It specifies CASSQGGFGNTIYF.

J is TRBJ1-6 and V is TRBV7-8; 8 bases are a match to TRBD1. V was pared by 5 bases and J by 5 bases, with 5 bases of the junction left unmatched. Germline V gene data show CDR1 as SGHVS and CDR2 as FQNEAQ. The CDR3 is 15 residues long. CDR3 nucleotide sequence: TGTGCCAGCAGCCTATGGACAGGGAATAATTCACCCCTCCACTTT. Amino acid sequence: CASSLWTGNNSPLHF.

This clone was observed once. The chain recombines TRBV6-2 or TRBV6-3 with TRBJ2-7, with a possible D match to TRBD1 (5 bases). The V gene lost 2 bases and the J gene lost 5 bases, with 13 bases spanning the gap. This CDR3 has 14 residues. Germline lookup yields CDR1 MNHEY and CDR2 SVGEGT. CDR3 coding DNA: TGTGCCAGCAGTTACGGCGCCAGGGCCAACGAGCAGTACTTC. Protein product: CASSYGARANEQYF.

The chain joins TRBV5-1 to TRBJ1-4, with D tentatively TRBD1 (6 bases). The V and J ends lost 4 bases and 8 bases respectively, with 15 bases between them. Germline loops: CDR1 SGHRS, CDR2 YFSETQ. CDR3 length equals 14 residues. The CDR3 DNA reads as TGCGCCAGCAGCGTCCAACCCCAGGGGGAAAAACTGTTTTTT. This gives the protein CASSVQPQGEKLFF.

V usage is TRBV2 and J usage is TRBJ2-2; TRBD1 matches 8 bases. The CDR3 spans 20 residues. The V gene's germline CDR1 is SNHLY and CDR2 FYNNEI. With 6 bases clipped from V and 0 bases from J, the junction kept 18 bases outside the gene matches. The CDR3: CASRGAYGQGNPPNTGELFF. CDR3 in DNA: TGTGCCAGCAGAGGAGCATATGGACAGGGAAATCCGCCGAACACCGGGGAGCTGTTTTTT. The whole variable domain, remainder taken from reference TRBV2 and TRBJ2-2, is EPEVTQTPSHQVTQMGQEVILRCVPISNHLYFYWYRQILGQKVEFLVSFYNNEISEKSEIFDDQFSVERPDGSNFTLKIRSTKLEDSAMYFCASRGAYGQGNPPNTGELFFGEGSRLTVL.

The CDR3 sequence is CASTRIRRDRGSNQPQHF. The CDR3 region has the DNA TGTGCCAGCACCAGAATTCGCCGGGACAGGGGGAGCAATCAGCCCCAGCATTTT. This sequence joins TRBV21-1 and TRBJ1-5; the DNA was not used to check the table's D call, TRBD1. TRBV21-1 is tagged as a pseudogene. This CDR3 contains 18 residues.

The chain couples TRBV15 to TRBJ2-2; D uncertain. Germline CDR1 LNHNV, CDR2 YYDKDF (reference sequence). The CDR3 contains 14 residues. The ends were cut back, 0 bases at V and 6 bases at J, with 8 bases in the middle. The CDR3, as DNA: TGTGCCACCAGCAGAGATCGGGTAGCCGGGGAGCTGTTTTTT. Translation gives CATSRDRVAGELFF.

The chain recombines TRBV7-9 with TRBJ2-3; D ambiguous. Germline lookup yields CDR1 SEHNR and CDR2 FQNEAQ (reference sequence). The CDR3 spans 12 residues. V was trimmed by 6 bases and J by 6 bases, leaving 10 bases between them. CDR3 in amino acids: CASRASGDTQYF. CDR3 bases: TGTGCCAGCAGAGCGAGTGGGGATACGCAGTATTTT.

The chain joins TRBV10-3 to TRBJ2-7; 11 bases agree with TRBD2. Trimming at V came to 4 bases and at J to 6 bases, leaving 5 bases not matched to a gene. This CDR3 contains 14 residues. Germline loops: CDR1 ENHRY, CDR2 SYGVKD. This CDR3 reads CAISAVAGGPEQYF. In DNA form, the CDR3 reads TGTGCCATCAGTGCTGTAGCGGGGGGGCCCGAGCAGTACTTC.

J is TRBJ2-3 and V is TRBV7-6; the match to TRBD2 covers 8 bases. The CDR3 runs to 16 residues. The V and J ends lost 2 bases and 5 bases, in that order; junction bases with no gene match: 9. In germline, CDR1 is SGHVS, CDR2 FNYEAQ. CDR3 sequence: CASSLRVVGGGDTQYF. The CDR3 nucleotides are TGTGCCAGCAGCTTACGAGTCGTCGGGGGGGGAGATACGCAGTATTTT.

In DNA form, the CDR3 reads TGCGCCAGCAGACCAACCCCGACTAGTTTCGTTGAGTTCTTC. This codes for CASRPTPTSFVEFF. The chain joins TRBV5-1 to TRBJ2-1; weak D call: TRBD2 (6 bases). V lost 5 bases and J lost 14, with 23 bases in between. The CDR3 sequence is 14 residues long. The V gene's germline CDR1 is SGHRS and CDR2 YFSETQ.

V usage is TRBV3-1 (or the pseudogene TRBV3-2) and J usage is TRBJ2-7; 10 positions match TRBD1. The CDR3 loop spans 14 amino acids. CDR1 and CDR2 from the germline V gene are LGHDT and YNNKEL (reference sequence). V was clipped by 4 bases and J by 2 bases; unmatched bases: 2. CDR3 residues: CASSRGQGAYEQYV. The CDR3 nucleotides are TGTGCCAGCAGCCGTGGACAGGGGGCCTACGAGCAGTACGTC.

In this sample, this clone turned up a few times. This chain links TRBV19 with TRBJ1-1; 7 nucleotides line up with TRBD1. The germline CDR1 and CDR2 sequences are LNHDA and SQIVND (reference sequence). The junction had 10 bases not matched to a gene; V was cut back by 5 bases and J by 7 bases. The CDR3 runs to 14 residues. The CDR3 DNA is TGTGCCAGTAGTCCGCAGGGGGGATTTAATGAAGCTTTCTTT. Protein sequence: CASSPQGGFNEAFF.

Here the CDR3 reads CASSKTGFGFLSGELFF. CDR3 bases: TGTGCCAGCAGCAAGACAGGGTTCGGTTTCTTATCCGGGGAGCTGTTTTTT. This chain joins TRBV9 and TRBJ2-2, with 7 nucleotides matching TRBD1. Germline V gene data show CDR1 as SGDLS and CDR2 as YYNGEE. The ends lost 4 bases at V and 6 bases at J; junction bases unmatched: 15. This CDR3 has 17 amino acids.

This rearrangement joins TRBV4-1 to TRBJ2-7; 11 positions agree with TRBD1. Germline lookup yields CDR1 MGHRA and CDR2 YSYEKL. The V and J ends lost 3 bases and 4 bases, in that order; junction bases with no gene match: 5. CDR3 size: 15 residues. CDR3 DNA: TGCGCCAGCAGCCACCGGGGACAGGGGGTTTACGAGCAGTACTTC. Translation gives CASSHRGQGVYEQYF.

V is TRBV28 and J is TRBJ2-5; 9 bases agree with TRBD1. There are 14 residues in the CDR3. V was clipped by 6 bases and J by 5 bases; unmatched bases: 7. Germline-derived CDR1 and CDR2 are MDHEN and SYDVKM. The CDR3 bases are TGTGCCAGCAGGAGAACAGGGGGCGCGGAGACCCAGTACTTC. Translation: CASRRTGGAETQYF.

This clone was recorded only once. The genes are TRBV20-1 and TRBJ2-7; 8 bases line up with TRBD2. This CDR3 contains 11 residues. CDR1 DFQATT and CDR2 SNEGSKA come from the germline V gene (reference sequence). Trimming removed 7 bases from V and 11 bases from J; junction bases left unmatched: 10. The DNA of the CDR3 is TGCAGTGTACGTACTAGCGGAGCTGAGTACGTC. This gives the protein CSVRTSGAEYV.

This sequence joins TRBV19 and TRBJ2-2; 9 nucleotides match TRBD1. This CDR3 has 15 amino acids. Germline loops: CDR1 LNHDA, CDR2 SQIVND (reference sequence). The V gene end was trimmed by 6 bases and the J gene end by 5 bases; junction bases not matched to a gene: 7. The CDR3 here is CASRYGTGYTGELFF. The CDR3, as DNA: TGTGCCAGTAGATACGGGACAGGGTATACCGGGGAGCTGTTTTTT.

This clone appeared a few times. Distinct nucleotide sequences in the sample also encode this CDR3. The chain has TRBV18 and TRBJ2-2, with D possibly TRBD2 on 6 matching bases. Trimming removed 1 base from V and 1 base from J, with 13 bases in between. Per germline, CDR1 KGHSH and CDR2 LQKENI. This CDR3 contains 17 residues. Written as DNA, the CDR3 is TGTGCCAGCTCACCACAGCGATCGGGGGTGAACACCGGGGAGCTGTTTTTT. Residues: CASSPQRSGVNTGELFF.

Only a few counts were recorded for this clone. This sequence joins TRBV5-1 and TRBJ1-1; TRBD1 matches 8 bases. The CDR3 is made up of 13 amino acids. The germline V gene has CDR1 SGHRS and CDR2 YFSETQ. The V gene end was trimmed by 5 bases and the J gene end by 8 bases; junction bases not matched to a gene: 8. The CDR3 here is CASRNEGTGEAFF. The CDR3 DNA follows: TGCGCCAGCAGAAACGAGGGGACAGGCGAAGCTTTCTTT.

The chain combines TRBV19 with TRBJ2-2, with TRBD1 matching over 8 bases. The J segment lost 4 bases and the V segment lost 4 bases, leaving 5 bases of the junction unmatched. The CDR3 loop spans 15 amino acids. The germline V gene encodes CDR1 LNHDA and CDR2 SQIVND (reference sequence). CDR3 in amino acids: CASSTTTGGTGELFF. DNA for the CDR3: TGTGCCAGTAGTACAACTACAGGGGGCACCGGGGAGCTGTTTTTT.

This clone was counted once. V gene TRBV11-3 combines with J gene TRBJ2-7; TRBD2 matches at 8 bases. There are 14 residues in the CDR3. Germline CDR1 SGHNT, CDR2 YENEEA. With 1 base clipped from V and 8 bases from J, the junction kept 7 bases outside the gene matches. This chain's CDR3 is CASSLAGGSHKQYF. CDR3 nucleotides: TGTGCCAGCAGCTTAGCGGGAGGGTCTCACAAGCAGTACTTC.

CDR3 bases: TGTGCCAGCAGCTGGGGGTGGACAGAAACCACAGATACGCAGTATTTT. This codes for CASSWGWTETTDTQYF. The J gene is TRBJ2-3, the V gene TRBV5-6, with D possibly TRBD1 on 6 matching bases. Germline V CDR1 and CDR2: SGHDT, YYEEEE. V was trimmed by 3 bases and J by 2 bases, leaving 16 bases between them. The CDR3 extends over 16 amino acids.

This clone has just one count. The rearrangement links TRBV10-3 to TRBJ2-1; D gene ambiguous. CDR1 ENHRY and CDR2 SYGVKD come from the germline V gene. The germline V and J ends were trimmed by 2 bases and 1 base, with 6 bases remaining between them. The CDR3 runs 14 residues. The CDR3 sequence is CAISETGSYNEQFF. Written as DNA, the CDR3 is TGTGCCATCAGTGAGACGGGTTCCTACAATGAGCAGTTCTTC.